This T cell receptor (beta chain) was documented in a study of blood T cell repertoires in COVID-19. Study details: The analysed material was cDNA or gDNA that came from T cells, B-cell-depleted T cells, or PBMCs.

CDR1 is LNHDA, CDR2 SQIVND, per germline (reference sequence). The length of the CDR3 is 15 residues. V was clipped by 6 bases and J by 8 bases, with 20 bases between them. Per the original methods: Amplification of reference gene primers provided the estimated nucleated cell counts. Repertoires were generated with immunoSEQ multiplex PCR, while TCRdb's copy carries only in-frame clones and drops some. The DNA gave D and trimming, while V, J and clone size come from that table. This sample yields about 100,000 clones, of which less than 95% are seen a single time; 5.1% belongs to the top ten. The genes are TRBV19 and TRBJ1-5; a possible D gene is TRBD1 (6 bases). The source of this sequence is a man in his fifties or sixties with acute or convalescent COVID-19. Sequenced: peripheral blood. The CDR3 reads CASRRGGQPLEPQHF. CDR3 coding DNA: TGTGCCAGTAGACGTGGAGGACAGCCCCTGGAGCCCCAGCATTTT.